This T cell receptor beta chain was sequenced in a study of T cells in women clearing cervical HPV infection. The study's findings and limits: Associations may precede or follow infection; HPV-specific or memory T cells were not isolated. A classifier using richness and V gene abundances reached an AUC of around 0.83.

Genomic DNA, averaging approximately 1,300 ng per sample, yielded TCR beta CDR3 via immunoSEQ. Some clones are missing from TCRdb's copy, which holds only in-frame ones; the method was immunoSEQ multiplex PCR. The table lists some 40,000 clones, with about 1.2% in the top ten. Turning to this clone: As yet, its antigen is unknown.

The TCR was taken from a woman between 18 and 70 years old with a cervical HPV16 infection that either progressed to CIN3+ or cleared (not recorded which). Sequenced input: blood buffy coat.

The CDR3 DNA, read in part, is TGTGCCAGCTCACCACGGGACTCCGAA. Protein product: CASSPRDSE. The whole CDR3 region reads CASSPRDSEAFF. The V gene is TRBV18, the J gene TRBJ1-1; a weak D match, TRBD1 (5 bases). The sequenced fragment ends 3 residues before the CDR3 boundary, so the rest is inferred from the germline J gene. Germline CDR1 reads KGHSH; CDR2 reads LQKENI. The CDR3 sequence is 12 residues long.